This T cell receptor (beta chain) was recovered during a study of early T cells in non-severe SARS-CoV-2 infection. About the research overall: The sequenced material was bulk RNA from unsorted whole blood, and its chains were unpaired.

The V gene's germline CDR1 is SEHNR and CDR2 FQNEAQ (reference sequence). The CDR3 length is 22 residues. This clonotype showed up just a few times. What it recognizes is unknown. The junction departs from the called germline gene at one end, perhaps through a read error. Study conclusions and caveats: VDJdb matching, biased toward anti-spike CD8 responses, missed private and CD4 specificities.

The protocol attached unique molecular identifiers to individual cDNA molecules. TCRdb recomputed calls from the 5' RACE reads with MiXCR, one row per CDR3 protein. The sample records 80,000 to 95,000 distinct CDR3 sequences, about 15% being singletons. This chain connects TRBV7-9 to TRBJ2-6; 8 positions match TRBD1. Source: whole blood, taken at baseline. The sequence derives from an adult who was a healthcare worker with PCR-confirmed SARS-CoV-2 infection or an uninfected control (not recorded which). In DNA form, the CDR3 reads TGTGCCAGCATCTTAGGATCTCTAAGGAGGGACAGGACCCCCTCTGGGGCCAACGTCCTGACTTTC. Translating it yields CASILGSLRRDRTPSGANVLTF. Filled out from reference TRBV7-9 and TRBJ2-6, the complete variable domain reads DTGVSQNPRHKITKRGQNVTFRCDPISEHNRLYWYRQTLGQGPEFLTYFQNEAQLEKSRLLSDRFSAERPKGSFSTLEIQRTEQGDSAMYLCASILGSLRRDRTPSGANVLTFGAGSRLTVL.